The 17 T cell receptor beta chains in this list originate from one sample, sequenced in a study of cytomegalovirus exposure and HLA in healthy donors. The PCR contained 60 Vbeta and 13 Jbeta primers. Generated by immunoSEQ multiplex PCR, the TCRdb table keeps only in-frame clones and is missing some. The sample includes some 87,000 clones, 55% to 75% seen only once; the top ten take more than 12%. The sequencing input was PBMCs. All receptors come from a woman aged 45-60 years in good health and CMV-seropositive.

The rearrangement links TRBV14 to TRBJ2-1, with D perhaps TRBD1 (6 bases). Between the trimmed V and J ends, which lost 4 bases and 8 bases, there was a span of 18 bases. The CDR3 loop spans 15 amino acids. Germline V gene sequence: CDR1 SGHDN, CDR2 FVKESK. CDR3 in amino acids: CASSLGTLIGDEQFF. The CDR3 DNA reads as TGTGCCAGCAGCCTCGGGACACTGATTGGAGATGAGCAGTTCTTC.

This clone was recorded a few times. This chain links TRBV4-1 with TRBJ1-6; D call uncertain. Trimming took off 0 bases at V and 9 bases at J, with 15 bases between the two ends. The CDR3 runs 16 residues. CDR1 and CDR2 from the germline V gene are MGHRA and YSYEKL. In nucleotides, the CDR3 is TGCGCCAGCAGCCAAGAACAACTAAGGCTGAGTTCACCCCTCCACTTT. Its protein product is CASSQEQLRLSSPLHF.

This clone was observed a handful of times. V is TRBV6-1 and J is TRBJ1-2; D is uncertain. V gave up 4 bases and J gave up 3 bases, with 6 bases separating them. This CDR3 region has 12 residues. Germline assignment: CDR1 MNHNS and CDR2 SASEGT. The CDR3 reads CASSALDYGYTF. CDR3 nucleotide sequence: TGTGCCAGCAGTGCCCTTGACTATGGCTACACCTTC.

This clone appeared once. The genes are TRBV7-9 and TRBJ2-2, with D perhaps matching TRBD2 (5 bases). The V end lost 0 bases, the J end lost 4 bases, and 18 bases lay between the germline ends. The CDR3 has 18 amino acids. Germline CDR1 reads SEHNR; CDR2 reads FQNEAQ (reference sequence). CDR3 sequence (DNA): TGTGCCAGCAGCTTAGCGCGAAAATCTGGACGGGGCACCGGGGAGCTGTTTTTT. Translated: CASSLARKSGRGTGELFF. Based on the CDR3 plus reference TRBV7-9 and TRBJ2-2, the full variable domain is DTGVSQNPRHKITKRGQNVTFRCDPISEHNRLYWYRQTLGQGPEFLTYFQNEAQLEKSRLLSDRFSAERPKGSFSTLEIQRTEQGDSAMYLCASSLARKSGRGTGELFFGEGSRLTVL.

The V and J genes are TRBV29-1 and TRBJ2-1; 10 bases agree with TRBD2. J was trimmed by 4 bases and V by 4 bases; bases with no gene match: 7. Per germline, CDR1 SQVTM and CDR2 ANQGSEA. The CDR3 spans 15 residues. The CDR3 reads CSVALNSGGYNEQFF. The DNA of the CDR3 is TGCAGCGTTGCCTTGAATAGCGGGGGGTACAATGAGCAGTTCTTC.

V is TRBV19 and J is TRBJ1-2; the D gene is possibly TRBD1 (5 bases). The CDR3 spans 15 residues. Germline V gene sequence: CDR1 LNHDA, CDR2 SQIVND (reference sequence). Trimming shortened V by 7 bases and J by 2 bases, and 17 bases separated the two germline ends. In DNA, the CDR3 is TGTGCCAGTACCCCTCGGACACAACCCAACTATGGCTACACCTTC. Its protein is CASTPRTQPNYGYTF.

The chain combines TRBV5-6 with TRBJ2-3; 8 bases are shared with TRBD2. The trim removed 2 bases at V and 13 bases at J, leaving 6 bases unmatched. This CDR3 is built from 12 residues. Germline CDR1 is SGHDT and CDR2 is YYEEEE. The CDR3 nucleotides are TGTGCCAGCAGCTTAGCGGGAGTTGAGAAGTATTTT. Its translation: CASSLAGVEKYF.

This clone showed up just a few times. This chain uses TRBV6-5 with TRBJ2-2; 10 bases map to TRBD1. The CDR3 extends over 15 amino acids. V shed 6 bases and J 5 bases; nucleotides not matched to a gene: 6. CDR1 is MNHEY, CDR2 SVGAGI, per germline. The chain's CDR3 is CASRTGGLETGELFF. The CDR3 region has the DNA TGTGCCAGCAGGACAGGGGGCTTAGAGACCGGGGAGCTGTTTTTT.

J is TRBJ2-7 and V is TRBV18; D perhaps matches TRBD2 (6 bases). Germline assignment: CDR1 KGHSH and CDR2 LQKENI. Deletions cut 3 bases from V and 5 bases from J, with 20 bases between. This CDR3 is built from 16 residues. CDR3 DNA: TGTGCCAGCTCACCCAAAAGAGGGCCCCCGGGGGACGAGCAGTACTTC. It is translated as CASSPKRGPPGDEQYF. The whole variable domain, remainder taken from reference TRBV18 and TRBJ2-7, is NAGVMQNPRHLVRRRGQEARLRCSPMKGHSHVYWYRQLPEEGLKFMVYLQKENIIDESGMPKERFSAEFPKEGPSILRIQQVVRGDSAAYFCASSPKRGPPGDEQYFGPGTRLTVT.

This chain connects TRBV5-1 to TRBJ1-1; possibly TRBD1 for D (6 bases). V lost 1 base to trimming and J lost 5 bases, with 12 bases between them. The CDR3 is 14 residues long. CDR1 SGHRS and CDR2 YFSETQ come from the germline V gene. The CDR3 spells CASSLKQGRTEAFF. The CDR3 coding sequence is TGCGCCAGCAGCTTGAAACAGGGTCGAACTGAAGCTTTCTTT.

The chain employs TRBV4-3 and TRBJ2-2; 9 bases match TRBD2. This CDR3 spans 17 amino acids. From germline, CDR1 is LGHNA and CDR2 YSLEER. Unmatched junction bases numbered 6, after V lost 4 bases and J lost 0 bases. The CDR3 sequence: CASSRKVAGANTGELFF. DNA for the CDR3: TGCGCCAGCAGCCGAAAAGTAGCGGGAGCGAACACCGGGGAGCTGTTTTTT.

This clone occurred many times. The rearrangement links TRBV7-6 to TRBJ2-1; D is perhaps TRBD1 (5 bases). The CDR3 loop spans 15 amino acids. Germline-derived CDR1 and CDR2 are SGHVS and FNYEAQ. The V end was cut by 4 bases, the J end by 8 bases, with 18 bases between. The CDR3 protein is CASSSLGTGLDEQFF. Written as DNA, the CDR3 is TGTGCCAGCAGCTCGCTCGGTACAGGTCTGGATGAGCAGTTCTTC.

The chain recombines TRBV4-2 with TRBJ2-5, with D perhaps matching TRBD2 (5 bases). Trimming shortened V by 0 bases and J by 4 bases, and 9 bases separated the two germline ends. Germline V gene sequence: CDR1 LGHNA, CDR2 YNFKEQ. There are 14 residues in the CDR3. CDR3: CASSQDERRETQYF. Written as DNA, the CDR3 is TGTGCCAGCAGCCAAGATGAGCGGAGAGAGACCCAGTACTTC.

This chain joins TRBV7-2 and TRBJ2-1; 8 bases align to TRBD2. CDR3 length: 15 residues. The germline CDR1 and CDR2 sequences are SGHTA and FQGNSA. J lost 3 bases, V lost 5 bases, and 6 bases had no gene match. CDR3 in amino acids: CASSEGLVDYNEQFF. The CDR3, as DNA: TGTGCCAGCAGCGAGGGACTAGTTGACTACAATGAGCAGTTCTTC.

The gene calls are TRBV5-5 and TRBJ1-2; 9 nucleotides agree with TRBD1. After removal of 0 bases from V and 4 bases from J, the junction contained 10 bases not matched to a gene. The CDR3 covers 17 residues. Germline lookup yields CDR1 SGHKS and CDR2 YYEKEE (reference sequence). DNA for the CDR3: TGTGCCAGCAGCTTGGCGCTTTCCGGGACAGGGCTCTATGGCTACACCTTC. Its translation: CASSLALSGTGLYGYTF.

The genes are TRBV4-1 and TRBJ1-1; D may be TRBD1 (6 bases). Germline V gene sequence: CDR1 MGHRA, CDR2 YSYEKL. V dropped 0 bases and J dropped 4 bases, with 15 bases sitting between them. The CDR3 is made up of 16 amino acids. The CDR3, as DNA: TGCGCCAGCAGCCAAGAGGGTGCAGGGGTCCTCACTGAAGCTTTCTTT. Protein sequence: CASSQEGAGVLTEAFF.

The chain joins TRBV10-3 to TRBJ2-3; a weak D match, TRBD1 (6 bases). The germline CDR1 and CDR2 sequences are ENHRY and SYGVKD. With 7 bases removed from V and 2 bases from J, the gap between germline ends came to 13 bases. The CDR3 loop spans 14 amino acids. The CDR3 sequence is CAIMTGAYTDTQYF. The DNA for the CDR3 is TGTGCCATCATGACAGGAGCCTACACAGATACGCAGTATTTT.